The clone carrying this T cell receptor (beta chain) was picked up one time. The antigen is unknown. The data stem from a study of a mutant IDH1 vaccine in newly diagnosed glioma. As for time point: week 23, last vaccination. In the vaccine, a single dose held 300 ug of the mutant IDH1 20-mer peptide, along with topical imiquimod. The germline CDR1 and CDR2 sequences are LGHNT and FRNRAP. This CDR3 comprises 15 residues. Trimming at V came to 0 bases and at J to 6 bases, leaving 5 bases not matched to a gene. TCRdb's table, derived via immunoSEQ multiplex PCR, lists solely in-frame clones and lacks some. Of around 55,000 clones listed, 80% were seen once; the top ten hold 5% to 8%.

The chain joins TRBV12-5 to TRBJ1-5, with 7 bases aligning to TRBD1. This sample comprised PBMCs, obtained from a glioma patient whose treatment included an IDH1 peptide vaccine. The origin of this receptor is a man aged 40-49 years with glioma. CDR3 loop: CASGLVAGGSQPQHF. CDR3 nucleotides: TGTGCTAGTGGTTTGGTGGCAGGGGGGAGTCAGCCCCAGCATTTT.